The 14 T cell receptor beta chains listed next were all sequenced from one sample in a study of blood T cells in healthy people across ages. The authors ran a second PCR of 7 to 11 cycles using a sample-barcoded 5' primer and a J-beta primer mix. TCRdb analysed the 5' RACE reads with MiXCR anew, one entry per CDR3 protein. The table records 650,000 to 1,000,000 distinct CDR3 sequences, around 34% of them present only once. Material: blood. The receptors come from a man between 18 and 29 years old in good health.

The chain recombines TRBV24-1 with TRBJ2-7; 10 bases align to TRBD1. Losses at the gene ends were 8 bases for V and 3 bases for J; bases not matched to a gene: 3. The germline gives CDR1 KGHDR, CDR2 SFDVKD. CDR3 length: 13 amino acids. The CDR3 DNA sequence: TGTGCCACCACATGGACAGGGGGCTACGAGCAGTACTTC. Protein sequence: CATTWTGGYEQYF.

This clonotype was counted many times. The chain links TRBV29-1 to TRBJ2-7; 7 nucleotides align to TRBD1. The ends lost 3 bases at V and 0 bases at J; junction bases unmatched: 5. Germline V lookup: CDR1 SQVTM, CDR2 ANQGSEA. CDR3 size: 14 residues. The CDR3 here is CSVDVGDSSYEQYF. CDR3 bases: TGCAGCGTTGATGTTGGGGACAGCTCCTACGAGCAGTACTTC.

This clonotype was observed a handful of times. V is TRBV6-2 or TRBV6-3 and J is TRBJ1-2; no definite D call. The CDR3 spans 14 residues. Per germline, CDR1 MNHEY and CDR2 SVGEGT. Trimming took 7 bases from V and 5 from J, leaving 17 bases between them. DNA for the CDR3: TGTGCCAGCACCGAAAATCGACAAGGGTATGGCTACACCTTC. Protein sequence: CASTENRQGYGYTF.

This clonotype has a count of ten or more. J is TRBJ1-5 and V is TRBV20-1; 9 bases line up with TRBD1. Losses at the gene ends were 3 bases for V and 4 bases for J; bases not matched to a gene: 4. Germline V CDR1 and CDR2: DFQATT, SNEGSKA (reference sequence). The CDR3 contains 14 residues. CDR3 protein: CSASAGTGNQPQHF. The CDR3 nucleotides read TGCAGTGCTAGCGCCGGGACAGGGAATCAGCCCCAGCATTTT.

CDR3: CASSLSSGDNTGELFF. The CDR3 DNA reads TGTGCCAGCAGCTTATCCTCCGGAGATAACACCGGGGAGCTGTTTTTT. The rearrangement joins TRBV7-9 to TRBJ2-2; D call uncertain. The CDR3 is 16 residues long. V lost 2 bases to trimming and J lost 2 bases, with 12 bases between them. In germline, CDR1 is SEHNR, CDR2 FQNEAQ (reference sequence).

This clonotype appeared a single time. This chain joins TRBV20-1 and TRBJ1-4; D is uncertain. CDR1 and CDR2 (germline): DFQATT, SNEGSKA (reference sequence). V lost 0 bases, J lost 3 bases, and 11 bases lay in between. The length of the CDR3 is 15 residues. The DNA for the CDR3 is TGCAGTGCTAGAGATGTTGGGGTGGCTAATGAAAAACTGTTTTTT. Its protein is CSARDVGVANEKLFF.

There are a few counts of this clonotype. CDR3 residues: CASTLRRGEKLFF. The DNA for the CDR3 is TGTGCCAGCACCTTGAGAAGGGGTGAAAAACTGTTTTTT. This rearrangement joins TRBV6-1 to TRBJ1-4, with TRBD1 as a possible D gene (5 bases). The germline CDR1 and CDR2 sequences are MNHNS and SASEGT. This CDR3 spans 13 amino acids. V dropped 7 bases and J dropped 7 bases, with 13 bases sitting between them.

The rearrangement joins TRBV7-3 to TRBJ1-2; D is perhaps TRBD1 (5 bases). The V and J ends lost 5 bases and 9 bases respectively, with 22 bases between them. The CDR3 runs to 15 residues. Germline V gene data show CDR1 as SGHTA and CDR2 as FQGTGA. CDR3 in amino acids: CASSPSRGRGWSYTF. The DNA of the CDR3 is TGTGCCAGCAGCCCGTCGAGGGGAAGAGGTTGGAGCTACACCTTC.

This clonotype has just a few counts. CDR3: CASSLVVSGTNTGELFF. In DNA, the CDR3 is TGTGCCAGCAGCTTAGTCGTTTCCGGTACCAACACCGGGGAGCTGTTTTTT. V usage is TRBV7-9 and J usage is TRBJ2-2; D uncertain. V lost 1 base, J lost 2 bases, and 14 bases lay in between. The CDR3 has 17 amino acids. CDR1 is SEHNR, CDR2 FQNEAQ, per germline (reference sequence).

This clonotype has a handful of counts. V is TRBV5-5 and J is TRBJ1-1, with D unclear. The CDR3 runs to 13 residues. Germline V lookup: CDR1 SGHKS, CDR2 YYEKEE (reference sequence). CDR3 in DNA: TGTGGCCAGCAGCTCGGCCCTAACACTGAAGCTTTCTTT. Residues: CGQQLGPNTEAFF.

Concerning this clonotype: Germline is not matched at one junction end, which may reflect a read error. The V and J genes are TRBV20-1 and TRBJ2-4, with 8 bases matching TRBD1. The J call may be in error: the DNA end matches TRBJ2-5 better. The CDR3 is made up of 16 amino acids. Germline assignment: CDR1 DFQATT and CDR2 SNEGSKA (reference sequence). The CDR3 loop is CSTRGPGTGRQETQYF. CDR3 coding DNA: TGCAGTACTAGAGGACCAGGGACAGGACGACAAGAGACCCAGTACTTC.

This clonotype was seen just once. Sequence at one end of the junction differs from germline and may be a read error. The V and J genes are TRBV7-2 and TRBJ2-3; the match to TRBD1 covers 9 bases. Germline loops: CDR1 SGHTA, CDR2 FQGNSA. The CDR3 spans 17 residues. DNA of the CDR3: TGTCCCAGCAGCCTACACTACCCTGGACAGGGGACAGATACGCAGTATTTT. Translation gives CPSSLHYPGQGTDTQYF.

This chain links TRBV3-1 with TRBJ1-4; D possibly corresponds to TRBD1 (5 bases). Germline CDR1 is LGHDT and CDR2 is YNNKEL (reference sequence). V shed 7 bases and J shed 6 bases, with 12 bases lying between them. CDR3 size: 13 residues. The DNA of the CDR3 is TGTGCCAGCACCCCCAGCAGGGATGAAAAACTGTTTTTT. As protein: CASTPSRDEKLFF.

The V gene is TRBV20-1, the J gene TRBJ1-1; 7 positions match TRBD1. The length of the CDR3 is 13 residues. V gave up 7 bases and J gave up 6 bases; unmatched junction bases: 11. Germline V gives CDR1 DFQATT, CDR2 SNEGSKA (reference sequence). The CDR3 loop reads CSVNRRQGAEAFF. The DNA of the CDR3 is TGCAGTGTAAACCGGCGACAGGGAGCTGAAGCTTTCTTT.